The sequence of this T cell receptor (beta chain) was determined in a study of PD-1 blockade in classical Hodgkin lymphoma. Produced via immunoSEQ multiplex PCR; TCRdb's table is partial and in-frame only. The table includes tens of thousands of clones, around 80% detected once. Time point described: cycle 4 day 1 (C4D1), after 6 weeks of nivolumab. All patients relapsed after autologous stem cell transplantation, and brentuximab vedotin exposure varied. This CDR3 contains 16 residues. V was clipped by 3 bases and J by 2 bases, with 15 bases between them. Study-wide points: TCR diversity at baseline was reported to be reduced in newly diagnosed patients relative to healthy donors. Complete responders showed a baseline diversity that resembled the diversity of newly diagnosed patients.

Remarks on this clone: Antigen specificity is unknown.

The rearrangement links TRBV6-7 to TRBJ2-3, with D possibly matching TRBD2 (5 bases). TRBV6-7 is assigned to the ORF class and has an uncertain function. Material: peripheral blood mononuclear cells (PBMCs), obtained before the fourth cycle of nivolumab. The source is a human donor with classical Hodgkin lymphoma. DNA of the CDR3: TGTGCCAGCAGTTATGAAGCGGAGCAGCCCACAGATACGCAGTATTTT. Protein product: CASSYEAEQPTDTQYF.